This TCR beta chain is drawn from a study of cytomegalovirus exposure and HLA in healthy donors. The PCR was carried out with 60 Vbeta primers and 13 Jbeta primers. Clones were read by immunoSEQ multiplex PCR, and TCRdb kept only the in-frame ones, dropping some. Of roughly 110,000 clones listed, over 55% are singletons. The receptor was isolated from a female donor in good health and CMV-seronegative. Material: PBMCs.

CDR3 DNA: TGTGCCAGCAGCGTCTCAACCGGGACAGGGGATGTTACGCAGTATTTT. Translating gives CASSVSTGTGDVTQYF. The chain uses TRBV7-9 and TRBJ2-3, with TRBD1 matching over 10 bases. CDR1 SEHNR and CDR2 FQNEAQ come from the germline V gene (reference sequence). This CDR3 spans 16 amino acids. Trimming removed 5 bases from V and 8 bases from J; junction bases left unmatched: 13.